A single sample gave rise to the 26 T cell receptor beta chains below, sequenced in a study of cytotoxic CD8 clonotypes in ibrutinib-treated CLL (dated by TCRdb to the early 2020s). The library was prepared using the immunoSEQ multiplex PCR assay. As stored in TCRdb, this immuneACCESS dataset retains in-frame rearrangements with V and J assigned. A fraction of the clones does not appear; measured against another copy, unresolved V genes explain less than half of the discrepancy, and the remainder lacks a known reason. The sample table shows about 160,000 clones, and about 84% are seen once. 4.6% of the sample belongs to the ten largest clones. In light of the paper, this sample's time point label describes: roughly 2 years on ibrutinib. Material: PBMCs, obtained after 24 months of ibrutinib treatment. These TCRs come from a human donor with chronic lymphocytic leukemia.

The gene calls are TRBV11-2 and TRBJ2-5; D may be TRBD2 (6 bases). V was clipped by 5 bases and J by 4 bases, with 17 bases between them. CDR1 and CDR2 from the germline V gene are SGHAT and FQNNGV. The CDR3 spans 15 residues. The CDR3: CASSAQHVRGETQYF. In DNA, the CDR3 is TGTGCCAGCAGCGCTCAACATGTGCGGGGAGAGACCCAGTACTTC. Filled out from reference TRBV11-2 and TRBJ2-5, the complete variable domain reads EAGVAQSPRYKIIEKRQSVAFWCNPISGHATLYWYQQILGQGPKLLIQFQNNGVVDDSQLPKDRFSAERLKGVDSTLKIQPAKLEDSAVYLCASSAQHVRGETQYFGPGTRLLVL.

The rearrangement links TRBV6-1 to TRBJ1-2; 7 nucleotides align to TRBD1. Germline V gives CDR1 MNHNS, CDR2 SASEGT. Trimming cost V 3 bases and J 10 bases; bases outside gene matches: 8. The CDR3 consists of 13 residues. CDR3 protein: CASSEWGQFVYTF. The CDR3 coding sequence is TGTGCCAGCAGTGAGTGGGGACAGTTTGTCTACACCTTC.

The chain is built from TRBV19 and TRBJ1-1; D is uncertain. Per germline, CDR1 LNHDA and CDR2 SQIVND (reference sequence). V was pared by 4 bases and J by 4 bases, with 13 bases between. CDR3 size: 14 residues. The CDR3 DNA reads TGTGCCAGTAGTAGGTCGGGGTCCGGCACTGAAGCTTTCTTT. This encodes CASSRSGSGTEAFF.

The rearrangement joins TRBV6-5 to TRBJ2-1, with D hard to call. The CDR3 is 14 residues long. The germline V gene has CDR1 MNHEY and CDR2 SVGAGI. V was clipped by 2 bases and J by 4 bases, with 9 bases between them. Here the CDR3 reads CASSYENRYNEQFF. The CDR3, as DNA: TGTGCCAGCAGTTACGAGAACCGATACAATGAGCAGTTCTTC.

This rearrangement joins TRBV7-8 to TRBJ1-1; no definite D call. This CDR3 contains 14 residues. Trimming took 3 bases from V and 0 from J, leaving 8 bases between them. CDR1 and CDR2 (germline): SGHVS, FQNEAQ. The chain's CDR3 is CASSLLSLNTEAFF. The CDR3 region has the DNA TGTGCCAGCAGCTTGCTCAGTTTGAACACTGAAGCTTTCTTT.

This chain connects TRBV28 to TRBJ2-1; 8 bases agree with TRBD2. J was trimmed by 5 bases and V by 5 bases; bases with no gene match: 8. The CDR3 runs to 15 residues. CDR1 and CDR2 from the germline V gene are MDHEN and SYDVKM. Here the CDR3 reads CASSQGGRPDNEQFF. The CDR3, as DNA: TGTGCCAGCAGTCAGGGCGGGAGGCCCGACAATGAGCAGTTCTTC. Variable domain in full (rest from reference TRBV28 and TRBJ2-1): DVKVTQSSRYLVKRTGEKVFLECVQDMDHENMFWYRQDPGLGLRLIYFSYDVKMKEKGDIPEGYSVSREKKERFSLILESASTNQTSMYLCASSQGGRPDNEQFFGPGTRLTVL.

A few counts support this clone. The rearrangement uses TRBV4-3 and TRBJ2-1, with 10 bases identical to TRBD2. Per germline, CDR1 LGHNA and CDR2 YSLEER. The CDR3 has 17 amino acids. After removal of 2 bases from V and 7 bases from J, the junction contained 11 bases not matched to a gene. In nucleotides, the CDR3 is TGCGCCAGCAGCCAAAGGGAGGGGCTAGCGGGAGTGAATGAGCAGTTCTTC. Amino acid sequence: CASSQREGLAGVNEQFF.

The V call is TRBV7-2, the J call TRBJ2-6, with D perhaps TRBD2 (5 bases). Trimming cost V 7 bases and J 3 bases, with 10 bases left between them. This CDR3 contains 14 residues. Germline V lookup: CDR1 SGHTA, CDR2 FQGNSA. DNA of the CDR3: TGTGCCAGCAAGTATGGAGGTGGGGCCAACGTCCTGACTTTC. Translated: CASKYGGGANVLTF.

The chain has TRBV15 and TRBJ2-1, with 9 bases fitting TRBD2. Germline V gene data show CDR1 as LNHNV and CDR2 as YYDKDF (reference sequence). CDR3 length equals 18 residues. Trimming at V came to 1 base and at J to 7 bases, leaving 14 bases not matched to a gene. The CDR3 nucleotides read TGTGCCACCAGCAGAGGTTTGGCGGGAGGGCCCTTTAAGAATGAGCAGTTCTTC. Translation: CATSRGLAGGPFKNEQFF.

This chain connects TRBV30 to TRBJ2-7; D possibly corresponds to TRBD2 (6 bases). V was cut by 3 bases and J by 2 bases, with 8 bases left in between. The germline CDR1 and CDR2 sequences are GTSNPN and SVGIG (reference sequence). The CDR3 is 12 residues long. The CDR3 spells CAWRTGAYEQYF. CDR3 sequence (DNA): TGTGCCTGGAGGACGGGAGCCTACGAGCAGTACTTC. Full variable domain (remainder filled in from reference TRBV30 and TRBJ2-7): SQTIHQWPATLVQPVGSPLSLECTVEGTSNPNLYWYRQAAGRGLQLLFYSVGIGQISSEVPQNLSASRPQDRQFILSSKKLLLSDSGFYLCAWRTGAYEQYFGPGTRLTVT.

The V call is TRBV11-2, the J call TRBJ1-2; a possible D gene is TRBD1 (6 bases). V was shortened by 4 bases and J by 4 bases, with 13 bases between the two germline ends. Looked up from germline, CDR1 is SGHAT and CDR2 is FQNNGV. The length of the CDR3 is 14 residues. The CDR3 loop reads CASSSLRGPYGYTF. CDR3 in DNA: TGTGCCAGCAGCTCACTCCGGGGGCCCTATGGCTACACCTTC.

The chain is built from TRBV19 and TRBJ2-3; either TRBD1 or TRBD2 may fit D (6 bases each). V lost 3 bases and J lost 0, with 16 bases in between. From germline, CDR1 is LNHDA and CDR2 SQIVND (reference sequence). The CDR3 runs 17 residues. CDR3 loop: CASSMGTQGTSTDTQYF. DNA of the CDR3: TGTGCCAGTAGTATGGGGACACAAGGGACTAGCACAGATACGCAGTATTTT.

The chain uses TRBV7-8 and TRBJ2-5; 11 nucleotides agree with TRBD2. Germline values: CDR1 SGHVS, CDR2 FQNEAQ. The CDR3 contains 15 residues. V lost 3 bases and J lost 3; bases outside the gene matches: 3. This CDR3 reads CASSFSGRAKETQYF. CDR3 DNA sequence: TGTGCCAGCAGCTTTAGCGGGAGGGCCAAAGAGACCCAGTACTTC.

The CDR3 loop reads CASTADRYTGELFF. In DNA form, the CDR3 reads TGTGCCAGCACCGCTGACCGATACACCGGGGAGCTGTTTTTT. This chain links TRBV6-5 with TRBJ2-2; unclear D gene. Germline CDR1 is MNHEY and CDR2 is SVGAGI. The V end lost 7 bases, the J end lost 3 bases, and 12 bases lay between the germline ends. The CDR3 runs to 14 residues.

The CDR3 nucleotides are TGTGCCAGCAGCTCCGGGACGCCGAACAATCAGCCCCAGCATTTT. Its protein product is CASSSGTPNNQPQHF. The gene calls are TRBV5-5 and TRBJ1-5; possible D gene TRBD1, 5 bases. Germline-derived CDR1 and CDR2 are SGHKS and YYEKEE (reference sequence). This CDR3 spans 15 amino acids. V lost 3 bases and J 3 bases, leaving 13 bases between the germline ends.

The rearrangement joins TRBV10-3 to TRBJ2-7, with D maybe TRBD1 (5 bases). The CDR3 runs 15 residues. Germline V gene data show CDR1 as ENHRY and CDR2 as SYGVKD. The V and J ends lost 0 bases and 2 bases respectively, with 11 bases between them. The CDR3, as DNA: TGTGCCATCAGTGAGTCGACAGCCCTAACCTACGAGCAGTACTTC. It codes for CAISESTALTYEQYF.

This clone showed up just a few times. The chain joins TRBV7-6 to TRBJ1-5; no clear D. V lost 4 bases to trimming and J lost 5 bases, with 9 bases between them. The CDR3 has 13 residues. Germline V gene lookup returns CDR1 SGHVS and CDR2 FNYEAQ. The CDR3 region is CASSSRRDQPQHF. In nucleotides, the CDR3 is TGTGCCAGCAGCTCCCGCCGGGATCAGCCCCAGCATTTT. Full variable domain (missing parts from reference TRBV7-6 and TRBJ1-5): GAGVSQSPRYKVTKRGQDVALRCDPISGHVSLYWYRQALGQGPEFLTYFNYEAQQDKSGLPNDRFSAERPEGSISTLTIQRTEQRDSAMYRCASSSRRDQPQHFGDGTRLSIL.

The CDR3 region is CASSYLKSTDTQYF. CDR3 sequence (DNA): TGTGCCAGCAGTTACCTAAAAAGCACAGATACGCAGTATTTT. V usage is TRBV6-5 and J usage is TRBJ2-3, with D unclear. Trimming shortened V by 2 bases and J by 0 bases, and 6 bases separated the two germline ends. Per the germline V gene, CDR1 is MNHEY and CDR2 is SVGAGI. This CDR3 comprises 14 residues.

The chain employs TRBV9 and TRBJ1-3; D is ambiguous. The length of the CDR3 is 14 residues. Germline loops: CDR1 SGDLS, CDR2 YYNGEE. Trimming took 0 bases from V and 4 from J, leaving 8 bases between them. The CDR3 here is CASSVDGSGNTIYF. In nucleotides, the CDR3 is TGTGCCAGCAGCGTAGATGGCAGCGGAAACACCATATATTTT.

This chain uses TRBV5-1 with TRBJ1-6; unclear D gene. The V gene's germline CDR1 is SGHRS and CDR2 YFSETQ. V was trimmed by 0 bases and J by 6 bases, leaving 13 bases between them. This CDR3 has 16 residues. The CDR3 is CASSLVGSVLNSPLHF. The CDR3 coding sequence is TGCGCCAGCAGCTTGGTGGGGTCAGTCCTTAATTCACCCCTCCACTTT.

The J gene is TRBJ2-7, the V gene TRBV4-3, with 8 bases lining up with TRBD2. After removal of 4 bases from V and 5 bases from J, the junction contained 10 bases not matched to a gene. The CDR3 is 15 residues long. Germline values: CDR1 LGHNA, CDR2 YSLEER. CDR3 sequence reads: CASSRVVGLAHEQYF. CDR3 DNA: TGCGCCAGCAGCCGGGTAGTTGGACTAGCCCACGAGCAGTACTTC.

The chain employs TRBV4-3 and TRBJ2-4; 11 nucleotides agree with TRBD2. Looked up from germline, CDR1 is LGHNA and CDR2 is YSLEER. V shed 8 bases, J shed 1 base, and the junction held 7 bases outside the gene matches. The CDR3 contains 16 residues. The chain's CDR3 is CASSTVAGGAKNIQYF. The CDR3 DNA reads TGCGCCAGCTCTACCGTAGCGGGAGGGGCCAAAAACATTCAGTACTTC.

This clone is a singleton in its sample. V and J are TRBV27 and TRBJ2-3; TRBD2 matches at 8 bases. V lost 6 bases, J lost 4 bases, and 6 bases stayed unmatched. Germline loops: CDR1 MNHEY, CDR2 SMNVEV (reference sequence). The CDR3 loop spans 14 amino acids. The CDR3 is CASRRGGPPDTQYF. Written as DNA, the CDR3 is TGTGCCAGCAGACGGGGGGGGCCTCCAGATACGCAGTATTTT.

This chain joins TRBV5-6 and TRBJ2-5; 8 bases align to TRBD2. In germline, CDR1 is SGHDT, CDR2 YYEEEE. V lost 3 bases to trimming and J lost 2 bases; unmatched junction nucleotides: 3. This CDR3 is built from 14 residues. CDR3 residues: CASSWGTRQETQYF. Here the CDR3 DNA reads TGTGCCAGCAGCTGGGGGACTAGACAAGAGACCCAGTACTTC. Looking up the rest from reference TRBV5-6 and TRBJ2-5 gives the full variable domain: DAGVTQSPTHLIKTRGQQVTLRCSPKSGHDTVSWYQQALGQGPQFIFQYYEEEERQRGNFPDRFSGHQFPNYSSELNVNALLLGDSALYLCASSWGTRQETQYFGPGTRLLVL.

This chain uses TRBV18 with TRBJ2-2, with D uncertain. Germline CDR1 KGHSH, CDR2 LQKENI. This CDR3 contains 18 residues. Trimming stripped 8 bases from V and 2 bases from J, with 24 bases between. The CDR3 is CASTLHPPPSSNTGELFF. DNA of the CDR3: TGTGCCAGCACACTGCACCCCCCCCCGAGTTCCAACACCGGGGAGCTGTTTTTT.

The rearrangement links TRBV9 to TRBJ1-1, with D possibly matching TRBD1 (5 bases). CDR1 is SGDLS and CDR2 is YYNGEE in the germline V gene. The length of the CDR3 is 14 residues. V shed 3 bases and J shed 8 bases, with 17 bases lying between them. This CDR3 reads CASSDHYGGGEAFF. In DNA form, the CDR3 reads TGTGCCAGCAGCGACCACTACGGGGGTGGAGAAGCTTTCTTT.